Presented here are 17 T cell receptor beta chains from one specimen sequenced in a study of blood T cells in healthy people across ages. A second PCR, run for 7 to 11 cycles, used a sample-barcoded 5' primer plus a J-beta primer mix. Via MiXCR, TCRdb re-called the 5' RACE reads, giving one row per CDR3 protein. This sample yields over 550,000 distinct CDR3 sequences, of which about 30% are seen a single time; approximately 14% belongs to the top ten. Sequencing input: blood. These receptors were collected from a woman over 75 in good health.

This clonotype was seen a single time. The genes are TRBV5-1 and TRBJ2-1, with 8 positions matching TRBD2. The germline CDR1 and CDR2 sequences are SGHRS and YFSETQ. Trimming at V came to 4 bases and at J to 7 bases, leaving 4 bases not matched to a gene. The length of the CDR3 is 13 residues. The DNA for the CDR3 is TGCGCCAGCAGCATTGGACTAGCAAATGAGCAGTTCTTC. Its protein product is CASSIGLANEQFF.

This clonotype was recorded many times. The CDR3 loop is CASSQGGRNSNQPQHF. In DNA form, the CDR3 reads TGTGCCAGCAGCCAAGGGGGGCGAAATAGCAATCAGCCCCAGCATTTT. V gene TRBV4-2 combines with J gene TRBJ1-5; D is possibly TRBD1 (6 bases). Germline CDR1 LGHNA, CDR2 YNFKEQ. V lost 1 base, J lost 0 bases, and 10 bases lay in between. The CDR3 contains 16 residues.

Turning to this clonotype: This may arise from a read error, as a much more abundant clone is one base away. This chain uses TRBV7-9 with TRBJ2-3; 8 bases fit TRBD2. Germline V gene lookup returns CDR1 SEHNR and CDR2 FQNEAQ (reference sequence). This CDR3 contains 13 residues. The CDR3 DNA follows: TGTGCCGGCAGACTAGCGATGACAGATACGCAGTATTTT. The encoded protein is CAGRLAMTDTQYF.

This clonotype was seen ten or more times. V and J are TRBV4-1 and TRBJ2-3; 10 bases are shared with TRBD2. Germline assignment: CDR1 MGHRA and CDR2 YSYEKL. The J segment lost 6 bases and the V segment lost 1 base, leaving 13 bases of the junction unmatched. The CDR3 has 18 residues. The CDR3 bases are TGCGCCAGCAGCCAAGCCGGGGGGCTAGCGGGGGAGGGGGATACGCAGTATTTT. Its translation is CASSQAGGLAGEGDTQYF.

The chain links TRBV5-1 to TRBJ1-4, with a possible D match to TRBD1 (6 bases). The CDR3 is 15 amino acids. Germline CDR1 is SGHRS and CDR2 is YFSETQ. V shed 3 bases and J shed 8 bases, with 17 bases lying between them. The CDR3, as DNA: TGCGCCAGCAGCTCGGGGACACTTTTATCGGAAAAACTGTTTTTT. Translated, it gives CASSSGTLLSEKLFF.

This clonotype appeared a few times. The CDR3 spells CATSIVQAGGTEAFF. The CDR3 DNA is TGTGCCACCAGCATCGTACAGGCCGGGGGCACTGAAGCTTTCTTT. This chain joins TRBV15 and TRBJ1-1; tentatively, D is TRBD1 (5 bases). The CDR3 runs to 15 residues. The ends were cut back, 4 bases at V and 4 bases at J, with 16 bases in the middle. Germline-derived CDR1 and CDR2 are LNHNV and YYDKDF (reference sequence).

This clonotype was observed a few times. This may stem from a read error, because a much larger clone lies one nucleotide away. The chain has TRBV4-3 and TRBJ2-1; D is possibly TRBD1 or TRBD2 (5 bases each). Germline CDR1 reads LGHNA; CDR2 reads YSLEER. The CDR3 contains 16 residues. The CDR3 sequence is CAGSQDTGTDYNEQFF. CDR3 DNA sequence: TGCGCCGGCAGCCAAGATACCGGGACGGACTACAATGAGCAGTTCTTC.

CDR3 amino acids: CATVTDSNQPQHF. The CDR3 nucleotides are TGTGCCACCGTGACAGATAGCAATCAGCCCCAGCATTTT. The chain uses TRBV2 and TRBJ1-5, with D tentatively TRBD1 (5 bases). With 10 bases removed from V and 0 bases from J, the gap between germline ends came to 10 bases. The CDR3 sequence is 13 residues long. Germline lookup yields CDR1 SNHLY and CDR2 FYNNEI.

This clonotype occurred a few times. The rearrangement uses TRBV6-6 and TRBJ1-2; TRBD1 might be the D (5 bases). V lost 7 bases and J lost 4, with 13 bases in between. Germline CDR1 MNHNY, CDR2 SVGAGI (reference sequence). CDR3 length equals 13 residues. The CDR3 sequence: CASTQGVVYGYTF. The CDR3 DNA reads TGTGCCAGCACTCAAGGGGTGGTCTATGGCTACACCTTC.

This clonotype has at least ten counts. This chain uses TRBV14 with TRBJ2-1; D tentatively fits TRBD1 or TRBD2 (6 bases each). The germline CDR1 and CDR2 sequences are SGHDN and FVKESK. Trimming left V 1 base short and J 0 bases short, with 7 bases between. The CDR3 spans 15 residues. The CDR3 DNA reads TGTGCCAGCAGCCAAGCGGGGGCCTCCTACAATGAGCAGTTCTTC. This codes for CASSQAGASYNEQFF.

This chain joins TRBV7-3 and TRBJ2-7; D perhaps matches TRBD2 (5 bases). The end of the DNA aligns better with TRBJ2-5, so the J call may be wrong. The CDR3 totals 15 residues. Looked up from germline, CDR1 is SGHTA and CDR2 is FQGTGA. The CDR3, as DNA: TGTGCCAGCAGCGCCTCCGGGATACCAGAAGAGACCCAGTACTTC. Its translation: CASSASGIPEETQYF.

This clonotype was picked up many times. The chain uses TRBV7-2 and TRBJ2-7; unclear D gene. Germline V lookup: CDR1 SGHTA, CDR2 FQGNSA. The CDR3 spans 13 residues. The V gene lost 1 base and the J gene lost 5 bases, with 9 bases spanning the gap. The CDR3 reads CASSLGLVNEQYF. The CDR3 DNA sequence: TGTGCCAGCAGCTTAGGGCTAGTTAACGAGCAGTACTTC.

In this sample, this clonotype turned up many times. The chain carries TRBV20-1 and TRBJ2-1, with D perhaps given as TRBD1 or TRBD2 (5 bases each). This CDR3 has 13 residues. With 6 bases removed from V and 9 bases from J, the gap between germline ends came to 18 bases. Germline-derived CDR1 and CDR2 are DFQATT and SNEGSKA (reference sequence). CDR3 region: CSAPGDVSGEQFF. CDR3 bases: TGCAGTGCCCCTGGGGACGTATCGGGTGAGCAGTTCTTC.

The sample holds many counts of this clonotype. The chain is built from TRBV12-3 or TRBV12-4 and TRBJ1-4; unclear D gene. This CDR3 contains 13 residues. The ends were cut back, 6 bases at V and 5 bases at J, with 10 bases in the middle. CDR3 protein: CASSRGVNEKLFF. The DNA of the CDR3 is TGTGCCAGCAGCCGTGGGGTGAATGAAAAACTGTTTTTT.

At least ten counts were recorded for this clonotype. This chain links TRBV5-1 with TRBJ1-2; no definite D call. V was cut by 1 base and J by 4 bases, with 8 bases left in between. Germline CDR1 SGHRS, CDR2 YFSETQ. There are 13 residues in the CDR3. In DNA form, the CDR3 reads TGCGCCAGCAGCTTGAGCCAGGTCTATGGCTACACCTTC. Translation gives CASSLSQVYGYTF.

There are a few counts of this clonotype. This chain uses TRBV25-1 with TRBJ1-2; D is uncertain. The CDR3 runs to 15 residues. Looked up from germline, CDR1 is MGHDK and CDR2 is SYGVNS. V lost 5 bases and J lost 6, with 19 bases in between. This CDR3 reads CASSTWAQFGDGYTF. The CDR3 nucleotides are TGTGCCAGCAGTACCTGGGCTCAATTTGGGGATGGCTACACCTTC.

The chain has TRBV13 and TRBJ1-6; 7 nucleotides agree with TRBD1. This CDR3 region has 16 residues. Germline lookup yields CDR1 PRHDT and CDR2 FYEKMQ (reference sequence). With 0 bases clipped from V and 6 bases from J, the junction kept 5 bases outside the gene matches. CDR3 coding DNA: TGTGCCAGCAGCTTAGGCCGGGGACAGCTTAATTCACCCCTCCACTTT. It translates to CASSLGRGQLNSPLHF.